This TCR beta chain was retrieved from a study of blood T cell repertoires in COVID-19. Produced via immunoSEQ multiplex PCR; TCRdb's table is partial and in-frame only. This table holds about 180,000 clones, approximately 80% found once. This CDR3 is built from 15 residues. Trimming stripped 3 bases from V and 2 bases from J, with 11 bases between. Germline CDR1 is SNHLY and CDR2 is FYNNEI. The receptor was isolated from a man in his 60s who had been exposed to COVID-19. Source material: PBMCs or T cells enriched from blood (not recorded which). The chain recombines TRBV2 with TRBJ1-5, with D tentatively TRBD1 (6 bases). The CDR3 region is CASSDRGARNQPQHF. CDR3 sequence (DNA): TGTGCCAGCAGTGACAGGGGCGCGCGCAATCAGCCCCAGCATTTT.